The 24 T cell receptor beta chains listed next were all sequenced from one sample in a study of shared clonotypes between healthy human individuals. Assay: immunoSEQ multiplex PCR; the TCRdb copy retains only in-frame clones and omits some. The table lists under 1,900,000 clones, approximately 98.5% of them singletons. The source material was naive CD4+ T cells sorted from blood. Subset defined: CD45RA+ positively selected. Receptor source: a man aged 25 to 45 in good health.

CDR3 DNA: TGTGCCAGCAGCTCCAGTGGGTCGATCACCGGGGAGCTGTTTTTT. Translating it yields CASSSSGSITGELFF. V usage is TRBV7-4 and J usage is TRBJ2-2; no firm D call. Germline CDR1 is SGHVT and CDR2 is SQSDAQ. The CDR3 contains 15 residues. V dropped 4 bases and J dropped 4 bases, with 13 bases sitting between them.

The table lists this clone with a count of one. The DNA of the CDR3 is TGTGCCAGCAGCTTGGACCTAGCGGGAGGCCATCAGGATCCCCAGTTCTTC. This translates into CASSLDLAGGHQDPQFF. This chain joins TRBV5-4 and TRBJ2-1; 11 positions match TRBD2. V gave up 0 bases and J gave up 13 bases; unmatched junction bases: 15. The germline gives CDR1 SGHNT, CDR2 YYREEE (reference sequence). The CDR3 totals 17 residues.

This chain links TRBV29-1 with TRBJ1-1; 7 bases map to TRBD1. CDR1 and CDR2 (germline): SQVTM, ANQGSEA. Unmatched junction bases numbered 3, after V lost 7 bases and J lost 1 base. This CDR3 has 12 residues. The CDR3 DNA reads TGCAGCGCTGGGACAGAGAACACTGAAGCTTTCTTT. Residues: CSAGTENTEAFF.

The rearrangement links TRBV18 to TRBJ2-7; maybe TRBD1 (5 bases). CDR3 length: 13 residues. Trimming pared 6 bases from V and 3 bases from J, leaving 12 bases between. Looked up from germline, CDR1 is KGHSH and CDR2 is LQKENI. For the CDR3, the DNA is TGTGCCAGCTCTCGCTTAGGGGACTACGAGCAGTACTTC. Protein product: CASSRLGDYEQYF.

The V gene is TRBV18, the J gene TRBJ2-3, with TRBD2 matching 7 bases. This CDR3 is 16 amino acids long. J lost 0 bases, V lost 0 bases, and 3 bases had no gene match. Germline-derived CDR1 and CDR2 are KGHSH and LQKENI. This CDR3 is CASSPPASGSTDTQYF. CDR3 DNA: TGTGCCAGCTCACCACCGGCTAGCGGCAGCACAGATACGCAGTATTTT.

V usage is TRBV11-3 and J usage is TRBJ2-2; D may be TRBD2 (5 bases). This CDR3 comprises 14 residues. V dropped 0 bases and J dropped 7 bases, with 9 bases sitting between them. Germline values: CDR1 SGHNT, CDR2 YENEEA. CDR3: CASSLEGRGGELFF. For the CDR3, the DNA is TGTGCCAGCAGCTTAGAAGGACGGGGCGGGGAGCTGTTTTTT.

This clone was recorded once. The chain has TRBV6-1 and TRBJ2-7; TRBD2 agrees at 7 bases. This CDR3 is 12 amino acids long. CDR1 MNHNS and CDR2 SASEGT come from the germline V gene. Trimming at V came to 8 bases and at J to 3 bases, leaving 4 bases not matched to a gene. The CDR3 nucleotides read TGTGCCAGCGGGAGGGGAGGCTACGAGCAGTACTTC. Its protein is CASGRGGYEQYF.

The V gene is TRBV10-3, the J gene TRBJ2-7, with 10 nucleotides matching TRBD2. The CDR3 sequence is 11 residues long. V trimming: 11 bases; J trimming: 5 bases; junction bases outside the gene matches: 3. Germline loops: CDR1 ENHRY, CDR2 SYGVKD. Written as DNA, the CDR3 is TGTGCCGTCCTAGCGGGAGACGAGCAGTACTTC. Its protein is CAVLAGDEQYF.

CDR3 in amino acids: CASSIPSEANGEKLFF. Written as DNA, the CDR3 is TGTGCCAGTAGTATCCCCTCGGAGGCAAACGGAGAAAAACTGTTTTTT. The rearrangement uses TRBV19 and TRBJ1-4; D is unclear. Germline CDR1 and CDR2: LNHDA and SQIVND (reference sequence). CDR3 length: 16 residues. Between the trimmed V and J ends, which lost 3 bases and 8 bases, there was a span of 19 bases.

The chain uses TRBV9 and TRBJ1-3, with 9 bases that match TRBD1. There are 19 residues in the CDR3. Per the germline V gene, CDR1 is SGDLS and CDR2 is YYNGEE. With 2 bases clipped from V and 4 bases from J, the junction kept 16 bases outside the gene matches. CDR3 in amino acids: CASSVAPVGQGSSGNTIYF. The CDR3 DNA reads as TGTGCCAGCAGCGTCGCCCCAGTGGGACAGGGATCGTCCGGAAACACCATATATTTT.

A note on this clone: Other DNA sequences in the sample encode the same CDR3. V and J are TRBV6-1 and TRBJ2-5; D call uncertain. CDR3 length: 13 residues. Germline V gene data show CDR1 as MNHNS and CDR2 as SASEGT. Trimming left V 0 bases short and J 5 bases short, with 7 bases between. The CDR3 region is CASSEALRETQYF. The CDR3 DNA sequence: TGTGCCAGCAGTGAAGCACTACGGGAGACCCAGTACTTC.

The CDR3 DNA follows: TGTGCCTGGGCCCAGGGGAACAGGGCCACAGATACGCAGTATTTT. It is translated as CAWAQGNRATDTQYF. The rearrangement joins TRBV30 to TRBJ2-3; perhaps TRBD1 as D (6 bases). Per germline, CDR1 GTSNPN and CDR2 SVGIG (reference sequence). V lost 5 bases, J lost 2 bases, and 17 bases lay in between. The CDR3 spans 15 residues.

A single count supports this clone. The rearrangement joins TRBV9 to TRBJ2-5, with a weak D call TRBD1 (5 bases). V lost 4 bases, J lost 5 bases, and 18 bases lay in between. In germline, CDR1 is SGDLS, CDR2 YYNGEE. The CDR3 consists of 15 residues. The CDR3: CASSTQDTFGETQYF. DNA of the CDR3: TGTGCCAGCAGCACCCAGGACACTTTCGGGGAGACCCAGTACTTC.

This chain joins TRBV13 and TRBJ2-5; no clear D. V lost 1 base and J lost 0, with 18 bases in between. The CDR3 totals 18 residues. From germline, CDR1 is PRHDT and CDR2 FYEKMQ (reference sequence). CDR3 region: CASSLAPSSGMYQETQYF. The CDR3 nucleotides are TGTGCCAGCAGCTTAGCCCCCTCGTCAGGAATGTACCAAGAGACCCAGTACTTC. The full variable domain, in which reference TRBV13 and TRBJ2-5 provide the parts outside the CDR3, is AAGVIQSPRHLIKEKRETATLKCYPIPRHDTVYWYQQGPGQDPQFLISFYEKMQSDKGSIPDRFSAQQFSDYHSELNMSSLELGDSALYFCASSLAPSSGMYQETQYFGPGTRLLVL.

The chain carries TRBV9 and TRBJ2-1; 14 bases line up with TRBD2. This CDR3 region has 18 residues. From germline, CDR1 is SGDLS and CDR2 YYNGEE. V dropped 4 bases and J dropped 3; count of bases not matched to a gene: 9. As DNA, the CDR3 is TGTGCCAGCAGCACTGGGACTAGCGGGAGCTGGGGCTACAATGAGCAGTTCTTC. Translation: CASSTGTSGSWGYNEQFF.

The rearrangement links TRBV28 to TRBJ1-2, with unresolved D. The CDR3 has 13 amino acids. In germline, CDR1 is MDHEN, CDR2 SYDVKM. Trimming took off 6 bases at V and 1 base at J, with 9 bases between the two ends. The CDR3 reads CASSPGFNYGYTF. Written as DNA, the CDR3 is TGTGCCAGCAGCCCTGGATTTAACTATGGCTACACCTTC.

This chain connects TRBV6-5 to TRBJ2-1; D gene uncertain. The CDR3 extends over 13 amino acids. V dropped 6 bases and J dropped 9 bases, with 15 bases sitting between them. The germline gives CDR1 MNHEY, CDR2 SVGAGI. Here the CDR3 reads CASRLYLGSEQFF. The CDR3 DNA follows: TGTGCCAGCAGACTCTATCTGGGAAGTGAGCAGTTCTTC.

Concerning this clone: The sample holds other DNA sequences that translate to the same CDR3. CDR3 DNA: TGTGCCAGCAGTTTTAGGGAGACCCAGTACTTC. Its protein is CASSFRETQYF. This sequence joins TRBV27 and TRBJ2-5; no clear D. V shed 3 bases and J shed 5 bases, with 4 bases lying between them. CDR1 is MNHEY, CDR2 SMNVEV, per germline (reference sequence). The CDR3 runs to 11 residues.

The chain recombines TRBV5-5 with TRBJ1-5; D may be TRBD1 (5 bases). The germline V gene has CDR1 SGHKS and CDR2 YYEKEE (reference sequence). The CDR3 runs 14 residues. The V end was cut by 9 bases, the J end by 4 bases, with 17 bases between. CDR3 loop: CATSREIVNQPQHF. In DNA form, the CDR3 reads TGTGCCACATCCAGGGAGATTGTAAATCAGCCCCAGCATTTT.

The chain employs TRBV7-2 and TRBJ1-2, with D unclear. Trimming removed 1 base at V and 7 bases at J, with 7 bases between. The CDR3 covers 12 residues. Germline loops: CDR1 SGHTA, CDR2 FQGNSA. CDR3 region: CASSLVVPGYTF. CDR3 bases: TGTGCCAGCAGCTTAGTCGTGCCTGGCTACACCTTC.

The CDR3 DNA sequence: TGTGCCAGCAGCTCAACGCATGCTAGCGGGGGCGATACGCAGTATTTT. It codes for CASSSTHASGGDTQYF. The chain links TRBV5-4 to TRBJ2-3, with 10 nucleotides matching TRBD2. The trim removed 3 bases at V and 6 bases at J, leaving 10 bases unmatched. Germline values: CDR1 SGHNT, CDR2 YYREEE (reference sequence). This CDR3 comprises 16 residues.

This clone appeared once. This sample also contains other DNA sequences that code for the same CDR3. The gene calls are TRBV10-3 and TRBJ2-1; D unclear. CDR3 length: 11 amino acids. Trimming removed 3 bases at V and 5 bases at J, with 2 bases between. Germline V lookup: CDR1 ENHRY, CDR2 SYGVKD. CDR3 amino acids: CAISENNEQFF. The CDR3 DNA is TGTGCCATCAGTGAAAACAATGAGCAGTTCTTC.

This chain joins TRBV27 and TRBJ2-1, with TRBD1 matching over 7 bases. J lost 1 base, V lost 5 bases, and 2 bases had no gene match. Looked up from germline, CDR1 is MNHEY and CDR2 is SMNVEV (reference sequence). The CDR3 runs to 14 residues. CDR3 sequence (DNA): TGTGCCAGCAGTCCCAGGGGGTCCTACAATGAGCAGTTCTTC. Encoded protein: CASSPRGSYNEQFF.

The V gene is TRBV28, the J gene TRBJ2-3; 10 bases agree with TRBD2. Germline-derived CDR1 and CDR2 are MDHEN and SYDVKM. The CDR3 runs to 17 residues. V shed 1 base and J 0 bases; nucleotides not matched to a gene: 4. The CDR3 is CASSLLGSGRSTDTQYF. The CDR3, as DNA: TGTGCCAGCAGTTTATTGGGTAGCGGGAGGAGCACAGATACGCAGTATTTT. Drawing the rest from reference TRBV28 and TRBJ2-3, the complete variable domain is DVKVTQSSRYLVKRTGEKVFLECVQDMDHENMFWYRQDPGLGLRLIYFSYDVKMKEKGDIPEGYSVSREKKERFSLILESASTNQTSMYLCASSLLGSGRSTDTQYFGPGTRLTVL.